These 12 T cell receptor beta chains were all obtained from the same sample, sequenced in a study of blood T cells in healthy people across ages (dated by TCRdb to about 2015). Library generation was performed with 5' RACE. The sample was run on an Illumina HiSeq 2500. A second PCR of roughly 7 to 11 cycles was performed with a sample-barcoded 5' primer and a J-beta primer mix. TCRdb itself trimmed the public reads at Q25 with fastp, ran MiXCR and retained productive beta chains. Rows are combined by CDR3 protein, so each entry shows the most common genes and DNA. The sample includes 650,000 to 700,000 distinct CDR3 sequences, with around 32% observed a single time. Together, the top ten hold over 15% of the sample. What was sequenced was blood. These receptors originate from a woman aged 80 or older in good health. Donor details come from another sample of the same person, matched by shared clones.

The sample holds many counts of this clonotype. CDR3 sequence: CASRLSSGGARFGDTQYF. The DNA for the CDR3 is TGTGCCAGCAGACTTTCTAGCGGGGGGGCCCGATTTGGGGATACGCAGTATTTT. J is TRBJ2-3 and V is TRBV6-1; 12 nucleotides match TRBD2. Losses at the gene ends were 6 bases for V and 6 bases for J; bases not matched to a gene: 16. Germline loops: CDR1 MNHNS, CDR2 SASEGT. This CDR3 has 18 amino acids.

This clonotype was seen at least ten times. V and J are TRBV20-1 and TRBJ2-1; D is tentatively TRBD1 or TRBD2 (5 bases each). This CDR3 has 13 residues. Germline CDR1 reads DFQATT; CDR2 reads SNEGSKA (reference sequence). CDR3 in DNA: TGCAGGGGGTCCGGGACCGCGGGTGATGAGCAGTTCTTC. Translated: CRGSGTAGDEQFF.

The chain recombines TRBV11-2 with TRBJ1-1; no firm D call. Trimming shortened V by 5 bases and J by 0 bases, and 13 bases separated the two germline ends. From germline, CDR1 is SGHAT and CDR2 FQNNGV. The CDR3 covers 15 residues. CDR3 nucleotide sequence: TGTGCCAGCAGCCGCGGGGTCGGAATGAACACTGAAGCTTTCTTT. It yields the protein CASSRGVGMNTEAFF.

This clonotype showed up many times. This chain uses TRBV20-1 with TRBJ2-7, with D perhaps matching TRBD2 (6 bases). Germline V gene lookup returns CDR1 DFQATT and CDR2 SNEGSKA (reference sequence). With 1 base removed from V and 2 bases from J, the gap between germline ends came to 21 bases. The CDR3 sequence is 17 residues long. CDR3 protein: CSARVAGQGVWAYEQYF. The CDR3 DNA sequence: TGCAGTGCTAGAGTTGCGGGGCAGGGTGTTTGGGCCTACGAGCAGTACTTC.

This clonotype was counted only a few times. This chain joins TRBV27 and TRBJ1-2, with 7 bases lining up with TRBD1. CDR3 length: 12 residues. V shed 6 bases, J shed 13 bases, and the junction held 11 bases outside the gene matches. Germline lookup yields CDR1 MNHEY and CDR2 SMNVEV (reference sequence). The CDR3 nucleotides are TGTGCCAGCAGACAGACAGGGTTTTCGCTCACCTTC. It codes for CASRQTGFSLTF.

As to this clonotype: Germline is not matched at one junction end, which may reflect a read error. V and J are TRBV7-2 and TRBJ2-7; D is unresolved. The CDR3 is 14 residues long. CDR1 and CDR2 (germline): SGHTA, FQGNSA. The CDR3 spells CAISLVGRAHEQYF. The CDR3 region has the DNA TGTGCCATCAGCTTAGTTGGTAGGGCCCACGAGCAGTACTTC.

The V call is TRBV27, the J call TRBJ1-5; 7 bases agree with TRBD1. Trimming removed 5 bases from V and 4 bases from J; junction bases left unmatched: 5. CDR1 is MNHEY, CDR2 SMNVEV, per germline (reference sequence). The CDR3 runs to 14 residues. The CDR3 protein is CASSTGAPNQPQHF. In DNA, the CDR3 is TGTGCCAGCAGTACAGGGGCCCCTAATCAGCCCCAGCATTTT.

This clonotype turned up a few times. CDR3 loop: CASSTRLSYNSPLHF. For the CDR3, the DNA is TGTGCCAGCAGCACCAGGCTCTCCTATAATTCACCCCTCCACTTT. The chain recombines TRBV7-2 with TRBJ1-6; D remains unclear. Trimming took 5 bases from V and 0 from J, leaving 8 bases between them. The V gene's germline CDR1 is SGHTA and CDR2 FQGNSA. This CDR3 has 15 amino acids. The full variable domain, rest sourced from reference TRBV7-2 and TRBJ1-6, is GAGVSQSPSNKVTEKGKDVELRCDPISGHTALYWYRQSLGQGLEFLIYFQGNSAPDKSGLPSDRFSAERTGGSVSTLTIQRTQQEDSAVYLCASSTRLSYNSPLHFGNGTRLTVT.

This chain joins TRBV7-2 and TRBJ2-3; 10 bases line up with TRBD2. CDR3 length: 16 residues. Germline CDR1 SGHTA, CDR2 FQGNSA. Trimming cost V 5 bases and J 6 bases; bases outside gene matches: 11. CDR3: CASSHQLAGSLDTQYF. The DNA of the CDR3 is TGTGCCAGCAGCCACCAACTAGCGGGGAGCCTCGATACGCAGTATTTT.

In regard to this clonotype: Given a much more abundant clone one base away, this may be a read error. The chain links TRBV7-3 to TRBJ2-7; 13 bases fit TRBD2. J gave up 7 bases and V 6 bases, and 15 bases lay outside the gene matches. Germline assignment: CDR1 SGHTA and CDR2 FQGTGA. The CDR3 has 17 residues. CDR3 in amino acids: CASSPTSGGAGYNEQYF. The CDR3 DNA sequence: TGTGCCAGCAGTCCCACTAGCGGGGGGGCGGGCTACAATGAGCAGTACTTC.

This clonotype occurred many times. This may be a read error, as it is one base from a much larger clone. V is TRBV11-2 and J is TRBJ2-7; D ambiguous. This CDR3 has 18 amino acids. The germline CDR1 and CDR2 sequences are SGHAT and FQNNGV. Trimming removed 1 base from V and 7 bases from J, with 26 bases in between. The CDR3 nucleotides are TGTGCCAGCAGCTTAGGGGCTATCGCTGCCTCCGCCTACAATGAGCAGTACTTC. Its translation: CASSLGAIAASAYNEQYF.

Worth noting for this clonotype: This may arise from a read error, as a much more abundant clone is one base away. The genes are TRBV3-1 and TRBJ1-2, with TRBD1 as a possible D gene (6 bases). CDR1 is LGHDT and CDR2 is YNNKEL in the germline V gene (reference sequence). The CDR3 has 15 residues. The CDR3, as DNA: TGTGCCTGCAGCCAAGGTATAGGGGGAGACTATGGCTACACCTTC. It is translated as CACSQGIGGDYGYTF.